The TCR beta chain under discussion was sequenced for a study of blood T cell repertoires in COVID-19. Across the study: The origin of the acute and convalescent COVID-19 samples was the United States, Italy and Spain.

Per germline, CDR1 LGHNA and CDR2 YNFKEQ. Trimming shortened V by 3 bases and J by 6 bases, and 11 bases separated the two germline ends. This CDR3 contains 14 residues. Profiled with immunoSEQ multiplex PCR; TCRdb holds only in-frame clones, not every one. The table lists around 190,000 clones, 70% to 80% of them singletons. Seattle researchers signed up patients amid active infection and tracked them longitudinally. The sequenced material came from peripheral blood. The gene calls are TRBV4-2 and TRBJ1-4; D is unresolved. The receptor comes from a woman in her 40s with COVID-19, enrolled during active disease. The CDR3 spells CASSQTPPDEKLFF. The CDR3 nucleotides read TGTGCCAGCAGCCAGACACCCCCTGATGAAAAACTGTTTTTT.